This T cell receptor (beta chain) is from a study of PD-1 and CTLA-4 blockade in melanoma. Generated by immunoSEQ multiplex PCR, the TCRdb table keeps only in-frame clones and is missing some. The sample has around 21,000 clones; about nine tenths are singletons. The V segment lost 1 base and the J segment 1 base; nucleotides outside the gene matches: 1. The CDR3 length is 15 residues. Germline V gene data show CDR1 as LNHDA and CDR2 as SQIVND (reference sequence). This specimen was CD8+ T cells from peripheral blood, taken before anti-PD-1 treatment. The V gene is TRBV19, the J gene TRBJ2-1; 7 positions match TRBD1. This receptor was obtained from a human donor with melanoma. CDR3 sequence reads: CASSIGRGSYNEQFF. The CDR3 region has the DNA TGTGCCAGTAGTATAGGCAGGGGGTCCTACAATGAGCAGTTCTTC.